A single sample gave rise to the 8 T cell receptor beta chains below, sequenced in a study of T cells after posttransplantation cyclophosphamide. Assay used: immunoSEQ multiplex PCR; TCRdb lists only in-frame clones, some missing. This repertoire lists some 40,000 clones without singletons; roughly 4.3% sits in the top ten. Sequenced: PBMCs. These receptor sequences come from a woman aged 50 to 65 in good health and a related stem cell transplant donor.

This clone was observed many times. The gene calls are TRBV9 and TRBJ1-6, with TRBD1 matching 7 bases. The V gene's germline CDR1 is SGDLS and CDR2 YYNGEE. The CDR3 has 19 residues. After removal of 4 bases from V and 4 bases from J, the junction contained 17 bases not matched to a gene. CDR3 DNA: TGTGCCAGCAGCCTAAACAGGGGTTCGCCCTCCGCATATAATTCACCCCTCCACTTT. This encodes CASSLNRGSPSAYNSPLHF.

This clone was counted many times. The V gene is TRBV11-3, the J gene TRBJ2-5, with 8 bases fitting TRBD1. Germline V gene lookup returns CDR1 SGHNT and CDR2 YENEEA. The V segment lost 4 bases and the J segment 2 bases; nucleotides outside the gene matches: 3. The CDR3 has 14 amino acids. CDR3 amino acids: CASSSYRGQETQYF. The CDR3 DNA sequence: TGTGCCAGCAGCTCGTACAGGGGGCAAGAGACCCAGTACTTC.

There are many counts of this clone. The gene calls are TRBV19 and TRBJ2-3; TRBD2 matches at 7 bases. Trimming cost V 6 bases and J 0 bases; bases outside gene matches: 6. Per germline, CDR1 LNHDA and CDR2 SQIVND (reference sequence). The CDR3 totals 15 residues. CDR3 sequence reads: CASREGGGSTDTQYF. In nucleotides, the CDR3 is TGTGCCAGTAGAGAGGGCGGGGGAAGCACAGATACGCAGTATTTT.

This clone was recorded a few times. V usage is TRBV2 and J usage is TRBJ2-3; D is unresolved. V dropped 6 bases and J dropped 0 bases, with 19 bases sitting between them. CDR1 and CDR2 (germline): SNHLY, FYNNEI. This CDR3 contains 17 residues. The CDR3 region is CASRSVPRLSSTDTQYF. CDR3 nucleotides: TGTGCCAGCAGGTCTGTTCCTAGGTTATCTAGCACAGATACGCAGTATTTT.

This clone was observed many times. The V gene is TRBV27, the J gene TRBJ1-1; 8 bases are a match to TRBD1. V shed 5 bases and J 8 bases; nucleotides not matched to a gene: 1. There are 11 residues in the CDR3. Germline CDR1 and CDR2: MNHEY and SMNVEV (reference sequence). The CDR3 region is CASSQGAEAFF. The CDR3 DNA is TGTGCCAGCAGTCAGGGGGCGGAAGCTTTCTTT.

This clone has ten or more counts. The V and J genes are TRBV30 and TRBJ1-4; 9 bases line up with TRBD1. CDR1 is GTSNPN and CDR2 is SVGIG in the germline V gene (reference sequence). V was pared by 7 bases and J by 5 bases, with 5 bases of the junction left unmatched. The CDR3 is 13 amino acids. CDR3 DNA: TGTGCCTCGGGACAGGGCCAGAATGAAAAACTGTTTTTT. It encodes CASGQGQNEKLFF.

This clone was counted ten times or more. The chain links TRBV30 to TRBJ2-7, with 7 bases lining up with TRBD2. The CDR3 is 12 amino acids. CDR1 is GTSNPN and CDR2 is SVGIG in the germline V gene (reference sequence). After removal of 2 bases from V and 7 bases from J, the junction contained 5 bases not matched to a gene. The CDR3 bases are TGTGCCTGGAGTAGGACTAGTGGAGAGCAGTACTTC. Encoded protein: CAWSRTSGEQYF.

This rearrangement joins TRBV7-2 to TRBJ2-3; tentatively, D is TRBD1 (6 bases). Trimming shortened V by 1 base and J by 4 bases, and 18 bases separated the two germline ends. CDR3 length equals 17 residues. Germline CDR1 SGHTA, CDR2 FQGNSA. CDR3 sequence reads: CASSLGPGDLGADTQYF. CDR3 nucleotide sequence: TGTGCCAGCAGCTTAGGGCCAGGGGATCTGGGCGCAGATACGCAGTATTTT. Based on the CDR3 plus reference TRBV7-2 and TRBJ2-3, the full variable domain is GAGVSQSPSNKVTEKGKDVELRCDPISGHTALYWYRQSLGQGLEFLIYFQGNSAPDKSGLPSDRFSAERTGGSVSTLTIQRTQQEDSAVYLCASSLGPGDLGADTQYFGPGTRLTVL.